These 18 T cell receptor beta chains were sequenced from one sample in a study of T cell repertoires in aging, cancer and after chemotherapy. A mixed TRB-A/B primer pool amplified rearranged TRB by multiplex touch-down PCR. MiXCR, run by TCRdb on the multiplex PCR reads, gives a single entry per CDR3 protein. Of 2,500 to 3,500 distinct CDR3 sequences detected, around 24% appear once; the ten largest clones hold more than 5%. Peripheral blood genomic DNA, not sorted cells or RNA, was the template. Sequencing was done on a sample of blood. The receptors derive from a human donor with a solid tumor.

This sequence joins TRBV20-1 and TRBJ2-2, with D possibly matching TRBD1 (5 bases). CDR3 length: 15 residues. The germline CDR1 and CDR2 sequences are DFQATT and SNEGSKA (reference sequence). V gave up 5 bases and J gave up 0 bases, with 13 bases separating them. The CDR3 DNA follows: TGCAGTGCTTTAGGACACCTCGCGAACACCGGGGAGCTGTTTTTT. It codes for CSALGHLANTGELFF.

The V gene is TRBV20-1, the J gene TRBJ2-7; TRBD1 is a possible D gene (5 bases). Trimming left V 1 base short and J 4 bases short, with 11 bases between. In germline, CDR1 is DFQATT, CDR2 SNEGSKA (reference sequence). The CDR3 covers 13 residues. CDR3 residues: CSARGKGLYEQYF. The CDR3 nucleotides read TGCAGTGCTAGAGGCAAGGGGTTATACGAGCAGTACTTC.

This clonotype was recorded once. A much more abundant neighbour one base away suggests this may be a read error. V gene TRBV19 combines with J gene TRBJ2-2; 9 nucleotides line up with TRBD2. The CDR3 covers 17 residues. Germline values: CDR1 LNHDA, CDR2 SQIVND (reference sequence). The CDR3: CASTPRSSSGVTGKLFF. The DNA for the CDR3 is TGTGCCAGCACCCCTAGATCCTCTAGCGGGGTTACCGGGAAGCTGTTTTTT. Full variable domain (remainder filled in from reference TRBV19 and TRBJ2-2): DGGITQSPKYLFRKEGQNVTLSCEQNLNHDAMYWYRQDPGQGLRLIYYSQIVNDFQKGDIAEGYSVSREKKESFPLTVTSAQKNPTAFYLCASTPRSSSGVTGKLFFGEGSRLTVL.

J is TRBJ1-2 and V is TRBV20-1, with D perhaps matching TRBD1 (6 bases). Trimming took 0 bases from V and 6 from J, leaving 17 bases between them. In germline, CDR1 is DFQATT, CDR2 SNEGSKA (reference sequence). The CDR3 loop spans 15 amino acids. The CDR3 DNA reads TGCAGTGCTAGAGATCCAAGGGGGGGGGGGAATGGCTACACCTTC. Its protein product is CSARDPRGGGNGYTF.

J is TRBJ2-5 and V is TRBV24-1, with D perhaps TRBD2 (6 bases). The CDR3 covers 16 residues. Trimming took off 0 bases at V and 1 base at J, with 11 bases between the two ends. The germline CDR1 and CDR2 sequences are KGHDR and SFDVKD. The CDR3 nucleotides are TGTGCCACCAGTGATTTGGAACGGGGACTCCAAGAGACCCAGTACTTC. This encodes CATSDLERGLQETQYF.

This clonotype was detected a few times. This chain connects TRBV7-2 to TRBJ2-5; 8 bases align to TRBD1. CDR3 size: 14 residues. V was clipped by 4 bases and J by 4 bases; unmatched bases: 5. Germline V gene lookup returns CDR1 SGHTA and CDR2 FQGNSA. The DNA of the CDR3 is TGTGCCAGCAGCTCCAACAGGGGGTCAGAGACCCAGTACTTC. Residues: CASSSNRGSETQYF.

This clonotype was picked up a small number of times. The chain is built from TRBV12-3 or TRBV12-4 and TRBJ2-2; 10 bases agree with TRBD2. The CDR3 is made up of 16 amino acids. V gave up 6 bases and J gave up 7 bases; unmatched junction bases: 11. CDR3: CASRASSGGPLGELFF. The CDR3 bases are TGTGCCAGCAGGGCTAGTAGCGGGGGGCCCCTCGGGGAGCTGTTTTTT.

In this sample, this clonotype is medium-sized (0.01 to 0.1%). For the CDR3, the DNA is TGTGCCAGCAAGGGACAGGGTGGCTCGCAAGAAGCTTTCTTT. This encodes CASKGQGGSQEAFF. This sequence joins TRBV6-5 and TRBJ1-1; TRBD1 matches at 9 bases. Germline trimming cut 7 bases from V and 8 bases from J; bases unmatched to any gene: 11. The CDR3 extends over 14 amino acids. Germline values: CDR1 MNHEY, CDR2 SVGAGI.

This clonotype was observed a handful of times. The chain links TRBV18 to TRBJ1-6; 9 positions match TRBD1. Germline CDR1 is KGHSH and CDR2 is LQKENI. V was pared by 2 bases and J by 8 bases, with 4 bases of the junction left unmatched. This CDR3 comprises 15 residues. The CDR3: CASSPRQGEDSPLHF. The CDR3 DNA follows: TGTGCCAGCTCACCAAGACAGGGGGAAGATTCACCCCTCCACTTT.

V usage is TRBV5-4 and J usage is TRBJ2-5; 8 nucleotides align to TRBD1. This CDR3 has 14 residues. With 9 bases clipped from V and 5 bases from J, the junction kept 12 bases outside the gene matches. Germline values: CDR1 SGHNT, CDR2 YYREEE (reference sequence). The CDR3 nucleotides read TGTGCCACCCACAGGGGGAGTCTTCCGGAGACCCAGTACTTC. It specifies CATHRGSLPETQYF.

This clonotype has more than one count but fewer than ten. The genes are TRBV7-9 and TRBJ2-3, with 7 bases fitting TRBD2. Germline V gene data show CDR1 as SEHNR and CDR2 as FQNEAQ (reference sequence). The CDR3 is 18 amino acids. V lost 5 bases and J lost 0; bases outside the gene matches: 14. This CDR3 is CASSRGVTGRDSTDTQYF. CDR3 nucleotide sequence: TGTGCCAGCAGCCGGGGGGTTACAGGACGGGATAGCACAGATACGCAGTATTTT.

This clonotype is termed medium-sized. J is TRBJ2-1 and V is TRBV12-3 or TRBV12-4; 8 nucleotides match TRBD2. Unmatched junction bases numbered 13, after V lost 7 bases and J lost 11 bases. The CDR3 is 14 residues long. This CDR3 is CASTINRSGGKQFF. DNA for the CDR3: TGTGCCAGCACCATAAATCGAAGCGGGGGCAAGCAGTTCTTC.

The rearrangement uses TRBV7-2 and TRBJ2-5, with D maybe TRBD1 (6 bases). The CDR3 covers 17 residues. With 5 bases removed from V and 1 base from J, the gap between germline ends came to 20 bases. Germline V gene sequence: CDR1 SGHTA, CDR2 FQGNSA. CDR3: CASSPTLGQGTQETQYF. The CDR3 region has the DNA TGTGCCAGCAGCCCTACCCTAGGGCAGGGGACCCAAGAGACCCAGTACTTC.

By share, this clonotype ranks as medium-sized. CDR3 coding DNA: TGTGCCACCAGCAGAGGTTCAGCGGGGGGATCCTTCTACGAGCAGTACTTC. Encoded protein: CATSRGSAGGSFYEQYF. The chain has TRBV15 and TRBJ2-7, with 9 nucleotides matching TRBD2. This CDR3 is 17 amino acids long. Germline lookup yields CDR1 LNHNV and CDR2 YYDKDF (reference sequence). Trimming removed 1 base from V and 3 bases from J; junction bases left unmatched: 10.

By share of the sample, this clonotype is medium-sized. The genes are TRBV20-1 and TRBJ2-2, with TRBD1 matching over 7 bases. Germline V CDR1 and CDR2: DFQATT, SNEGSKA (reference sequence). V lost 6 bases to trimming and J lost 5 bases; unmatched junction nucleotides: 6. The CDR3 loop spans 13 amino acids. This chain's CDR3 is CSANRGVTGELFF. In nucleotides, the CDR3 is TGCAGTGCCAACAGGGGTGTAACCGGGGAGCTGTTTTTT.

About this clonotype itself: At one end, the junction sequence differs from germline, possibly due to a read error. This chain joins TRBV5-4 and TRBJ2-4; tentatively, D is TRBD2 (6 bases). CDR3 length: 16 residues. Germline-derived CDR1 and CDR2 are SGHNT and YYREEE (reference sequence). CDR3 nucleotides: TGCGCCAGCAGCCAATCTGGCGGGACTCCGGGGGACATTCAGTACTTC. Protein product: CASSQSGGTPGDIQYF. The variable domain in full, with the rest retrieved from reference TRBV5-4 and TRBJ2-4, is ETGVTQSPTHLIKTRGQQVTLRCSSQSGHNTVSWYQQALGQGPQFIFQYYREEENGRGNFPPRFSGLQFPNYSSELNVNALELDDSALYLCASSQSGGTPGDIQYFGAGTRLSVL.

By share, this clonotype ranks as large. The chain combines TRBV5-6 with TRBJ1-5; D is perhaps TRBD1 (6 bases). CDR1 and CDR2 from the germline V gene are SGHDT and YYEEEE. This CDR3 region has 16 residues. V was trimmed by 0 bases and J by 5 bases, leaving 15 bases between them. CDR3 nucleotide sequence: TGTGCCAGCAGCTTGGCTCGCAGGGGAAATTATCAGCCCCAGCATTTT. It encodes CASSLARRGNYQPQHF.

The CDR3 DNA is TGTGCCAGCACCTTGAACACTGAAGCTTTCTTT. This codes for CASTLNTEAFF. The chain recombines TRBV4-2 with TRBJ1-1; D gene uncertain. The CDR3 has 11 amino acids. The V end lost 7 bases, the J end lost 0 bases, and 3 bases lay between the germline ends. CDR1 is LGHNA and CDR2 is YNFKEQ in the germline V gene.